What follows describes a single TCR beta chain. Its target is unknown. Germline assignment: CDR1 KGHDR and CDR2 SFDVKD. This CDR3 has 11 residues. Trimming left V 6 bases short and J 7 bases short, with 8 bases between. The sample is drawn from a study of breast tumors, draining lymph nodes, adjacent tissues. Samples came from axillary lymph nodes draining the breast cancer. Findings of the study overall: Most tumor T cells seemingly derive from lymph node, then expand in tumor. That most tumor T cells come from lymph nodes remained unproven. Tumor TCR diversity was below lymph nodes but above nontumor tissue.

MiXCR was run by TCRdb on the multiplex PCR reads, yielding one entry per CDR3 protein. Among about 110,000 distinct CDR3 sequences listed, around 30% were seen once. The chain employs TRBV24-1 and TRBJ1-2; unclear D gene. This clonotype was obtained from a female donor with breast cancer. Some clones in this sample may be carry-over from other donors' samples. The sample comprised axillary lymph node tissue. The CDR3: CATSTDSGYTF. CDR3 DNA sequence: TGTGCCACCAGTACCGATTCTGGCTACACCTTC.